The source of this T cell receptor (beta chain) is a study of cytomegalovirus exposure and HLA in healthy donors. Across the whole study: Unique TCRs from HLA-typed donors, approximately 80 million of them, were held in an early data release. Overall study findings and caveats: Later genetic work tied a missense DCLRE1C variant to beta-chain V and J trimming. Many donors carried some public TCRs, although rarity characterized most TCR sequences.

PCR employed 60 Vbeta and 13 Jbeta primers. Original data processing: Approximately 11 million of 65 million to 95 million unique TCR beta chains were shared, per a later count. The data were produced by immunoSEQ multiplex PCR, yet TCRdb's version contains in-frame clones alone and is incomplete. Clone size and V and J calls were adopted from that table, with D and trimming inferred from the DNA. The sample lists roughly 140,000 clones, over 75% occurring once. Trimming removed 6 bases from V and 0 bases from J, with 11 bases in between. CDR1 and CDR2 from the germline V gene are SNHLY and FYNNEI. The CDR3 spans 14 residues. In regard to this clone: Antigen: not known.

The source material was PBMCs. The receptor was derived from a man between 25 and 39 years old in good health and CMV-seropositive. The V and J genes are TRBV2 and TRBJ1-1; perhaps TRBD1 as D (6 bases). The CDR3 region is CASSHDRLNTEAFF. As DNA, the CDR3 is TGTGCCAGCAGCCACGACAGGTTGAACACTGAAGCTTTCTTT.